This T cell receptor beta chain emerged from a study of shared clonotypes between healthy human individuals. Across the whole study: Each donor contributed plates that comprised three CD4 naive, three CD4 memory, two CD8 naive and one CD8 memory.

A note on this clone: Its matching antigen is unknown.

Using immunoSEQ multiplex PCR, the repertoire was profiled, and TCRdb retains in-frame clones only, with some absent. Of roughly 1,600,000 clones listed, approximately 98.5% are singletons. CDR1 and CDR2 (germline): MDHEN, SYDVKM. This CDR3 spans 12 amino acids. The V gene lost 5 bases and the J gene lost 8 bases, with 9 bases spanning the gap. Study-level findings and limits: When compared with the clonotypes that were shared by all four sorted-subset donors, the non-shared clonotypes turned out to have lower generation probabilities.

Sequencing was carried out using naive CD4+ T cells sorted from blood. This sample's subset: CD45RA+ positively selected. This sequence originates from a man aged 25 to 40 in good health. The V and J genes are TRBV28 and TRBJ2-2, with D possibly being TRBD1 (5 bases). The CDR3 sequence: CASSQGSGELFF. As DNA, the CDR3 is TGTGCCAGCAGTCAGGGATCGGGGGAGCTGTTTTTT.